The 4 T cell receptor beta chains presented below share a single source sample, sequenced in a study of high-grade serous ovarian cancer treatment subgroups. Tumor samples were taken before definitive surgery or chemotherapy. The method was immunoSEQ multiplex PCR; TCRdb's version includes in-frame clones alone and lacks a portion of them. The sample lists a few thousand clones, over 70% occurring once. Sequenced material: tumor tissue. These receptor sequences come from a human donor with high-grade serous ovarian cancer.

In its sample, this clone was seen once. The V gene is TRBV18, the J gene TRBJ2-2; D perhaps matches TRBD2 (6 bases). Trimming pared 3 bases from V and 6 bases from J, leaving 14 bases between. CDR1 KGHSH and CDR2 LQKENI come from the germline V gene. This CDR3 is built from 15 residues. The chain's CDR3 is CASSPRRESAGELFF. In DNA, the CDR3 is TGTGCCAGCTCACCCAGGAGGGAATCGGCCGGGGAGCTGTTTTTT.

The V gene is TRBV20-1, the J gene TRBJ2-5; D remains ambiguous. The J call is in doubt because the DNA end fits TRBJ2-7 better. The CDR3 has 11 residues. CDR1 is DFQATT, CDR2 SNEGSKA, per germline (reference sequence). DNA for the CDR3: TGCAGTGCTAGAACCTCCTACGAGCAGTACTTC. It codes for CSARTSYEQYF.

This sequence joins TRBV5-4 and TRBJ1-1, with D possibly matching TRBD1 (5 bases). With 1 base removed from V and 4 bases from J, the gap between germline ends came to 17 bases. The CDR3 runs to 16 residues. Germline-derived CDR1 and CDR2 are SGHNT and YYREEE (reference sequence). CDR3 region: CASSLFPQGGSTEAFF. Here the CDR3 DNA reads TGTGCCAGCAGCTTGTTCCCCCAGGGTGGTAGCACTGAAGCTTTCTTT.

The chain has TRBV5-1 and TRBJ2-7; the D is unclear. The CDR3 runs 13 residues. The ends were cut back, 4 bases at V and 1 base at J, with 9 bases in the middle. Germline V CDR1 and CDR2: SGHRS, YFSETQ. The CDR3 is CASSPDKSYEQYF. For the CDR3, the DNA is TGCGCCAGCAGCCCCGACAAGTCCTACGAGCAGTACTTC.